This entry describes one T cell receptor beta chain. Its antigen is still unknown. Repertoires were generated with immunoSEQ multiplex PCR, while TCRdb's copy carries only in-frame clones and drops some. This sample has over 30,000 clones, with approximately 87% found just once. This entry comes from a study of T cells in localized non-small cell lung cancer. With V trimmed by 3 bases and J by 4 bases, 11 bases remained unmatched. Germline CDR1 and CDR2: KGHSH and LQKENI. The CDR3 has 17 residues. Study-wide findings and caveats: Tumor showed lower T cell clonality than uninvolved adjacent lung, where it was highest. Multi-region tumor sequencing was not done, so intratumor heterogeneity could not be excluded. Adjacent lung had a median approximately 50 of the 100 largest tumor clones. Longer overall survival was seen with higher T cell density measured in blood.

The TCR comes from a man between 40 and 70 years old with stage I lung adenocarcinoma. This sequence joins TRBV18 and TRBJ2-2; 7 bases are a match to TRBD1. Source: peripheral blood, taken before any cancer treatment. CDR3 coding DNA: TGTGCCAGCTCACCTTTCTGGACAGGTGCAAGCACCGGGGAGCTGTTTTTT. Translated: CASSPFWTGASTGELFF.